This TCR beta chain came from a study of cytomegalovirus exposure and HLA in healthy donors. Background on the study: Researchers found that just over 80% of about 400 genotyped donors fell within the Caucasian-associated ancestry cluster.

General study results and limits: For most TCR beta V segments, an earlier analysis put the productive rate at about 87% or about 30% of the time.

CDR3 length: 17 amino acids. J gave up 3 bases and V 7 bases, and 15 bases lay outside the gene matches. CDR1 is LNHDA and CDR2 is SQIVND in the germline V gene (reference sequence). Researchers ran the PCR with 60 Vbeta and 13 Jbeta primers. Sequencing used immunoSEQ multiplex PCR; TCRdb keeps in-frame clones, though not all of them. The table lists roughly 98,000 clones, approximately 70% of them singletons. With regard to this clone: The antigen is undetermined.

The clonotype comes from a man over 45 in good health and CMV-seronegative. What was sequenced was PBMCs. The chain has TRBV19 and TRBJ1-5; TRBD1 matches at 7 bases. CDR3 in DNA: TGTGCCAGTACCGGGACAGCCTTAGGAGAATCCAATCAGCCCCAGCATTTT. Its protein product is CASTGTALGESNQPQHF.